This T cell receptor (beta chain) originates from a study of blood T cell repertoires in COVID-19. Looking at the study overall: Spain, Italy and the United States supplied samples that represented acute and convalescent COVID-19.

In the original analysis: Researchers report that nucleated cell counts were estimated from reference gene primer amplification. Generated by immunoSEQ multiplex PCR, the TCRdb table keeps only in-frame clones and is missing some. D and trimming come from the DNA, and the V and J calls and clone size come from that table. The table includes about 280,000 clones, 85% to 90% detected once. This TCR came from a human donor in a cohort sampled during active COVID-19. Sequenced: peripheral blood.

The CDR3 protein is CASSPGHEETQYF. The CDR3 DNA is TGTGCCAGCAGCCCGGGACACGAAGAGACCCAGTACTTC. The genes are TRBV5-6 and TRBJ2-5, with a tentative D call TRBD1 (6 bases). Germline V lookup: CDR1 SGHDT, CDR2 YYEEEE. Trimming removed 4 bases at V and 3 bases at J, with 10 bases between. This CDR3 is built from 13 residues.